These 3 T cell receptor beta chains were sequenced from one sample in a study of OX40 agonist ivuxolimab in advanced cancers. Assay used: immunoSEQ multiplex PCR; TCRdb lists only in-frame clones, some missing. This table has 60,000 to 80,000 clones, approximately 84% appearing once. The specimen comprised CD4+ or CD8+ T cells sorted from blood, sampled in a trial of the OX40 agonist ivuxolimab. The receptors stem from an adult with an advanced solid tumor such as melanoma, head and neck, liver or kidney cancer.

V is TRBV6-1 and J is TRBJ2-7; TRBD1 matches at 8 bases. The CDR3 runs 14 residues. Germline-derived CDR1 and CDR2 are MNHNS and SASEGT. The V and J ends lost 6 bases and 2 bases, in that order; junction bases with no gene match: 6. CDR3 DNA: TGTGCCAGCAGCCTGACAGGGGAGCCCTACGAGCAGTACTTC. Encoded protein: CASSLTGEPYEQYF.

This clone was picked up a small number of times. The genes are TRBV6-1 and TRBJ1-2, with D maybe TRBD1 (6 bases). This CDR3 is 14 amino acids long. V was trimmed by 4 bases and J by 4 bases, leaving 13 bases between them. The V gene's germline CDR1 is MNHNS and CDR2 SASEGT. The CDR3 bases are TGTGCCAGCAGTGTATCAGAAGGGGGCTATGGCTACACCTTC. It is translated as CASSVSEGGYGYTF.

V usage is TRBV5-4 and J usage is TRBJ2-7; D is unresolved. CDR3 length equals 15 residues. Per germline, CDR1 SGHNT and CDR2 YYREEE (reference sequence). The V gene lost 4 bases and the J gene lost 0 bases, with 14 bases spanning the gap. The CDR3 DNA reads TGTGCCAGCAGCGTTGACCAGGTTAGCTCCTACGAGCAGTACTTC. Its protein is CASSVDQVSSYEQYF.